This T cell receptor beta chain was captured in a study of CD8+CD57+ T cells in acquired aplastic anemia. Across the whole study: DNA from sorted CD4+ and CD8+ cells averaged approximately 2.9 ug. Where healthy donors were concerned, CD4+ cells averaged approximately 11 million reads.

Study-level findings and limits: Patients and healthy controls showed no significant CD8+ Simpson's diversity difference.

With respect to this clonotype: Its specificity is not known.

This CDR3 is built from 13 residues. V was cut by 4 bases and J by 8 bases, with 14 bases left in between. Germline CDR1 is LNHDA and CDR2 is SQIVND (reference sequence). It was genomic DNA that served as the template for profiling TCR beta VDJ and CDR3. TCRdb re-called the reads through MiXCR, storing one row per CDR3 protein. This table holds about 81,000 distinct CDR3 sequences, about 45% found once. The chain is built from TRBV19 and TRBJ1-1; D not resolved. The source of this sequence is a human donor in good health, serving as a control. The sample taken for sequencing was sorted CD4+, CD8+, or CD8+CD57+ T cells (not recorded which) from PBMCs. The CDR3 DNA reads TGTGCCAGTAGTACCCGGGAACTGAGCGAAGCTTTCTTT. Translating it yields CASSTRELSEAFF.